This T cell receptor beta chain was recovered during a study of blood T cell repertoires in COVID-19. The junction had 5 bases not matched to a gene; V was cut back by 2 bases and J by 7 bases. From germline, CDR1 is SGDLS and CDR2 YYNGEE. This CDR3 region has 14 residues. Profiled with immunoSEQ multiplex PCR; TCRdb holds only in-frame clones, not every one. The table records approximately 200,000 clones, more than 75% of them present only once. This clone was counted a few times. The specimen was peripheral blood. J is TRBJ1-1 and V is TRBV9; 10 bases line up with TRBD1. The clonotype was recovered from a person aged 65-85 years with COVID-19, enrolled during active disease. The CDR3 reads CASSVTGGANEAFF. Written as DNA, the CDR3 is TGTGCCAGCAGCGTGACAGGGGGCGCGAATGAAGCTTTCTTT.